The subject of this entry is one TCR beta chain. Its antigen is not identified. In the PCR, 60 Vbeta and 13 Jbeta primers were used. Sequencing used immunoSEQ multiplex PCR; TCRdb keeps in-frame clones, though not all of them. Among roughly 110,000 clones listed, around three quarters were seen once. Germline CDR1 is SGHAT and CDR2 is FQNNGV. The CDR3 is made up of 13 amino acids. V gave up 6 bases and J gave up 5 bases; unmatched junction bases: 3. This record belongs to a study of cytomegalovirus exposure and HLA in healthy donors. Regarding the study as a whole: With DRB1 most and HLA-C fewest, TCR association rates differed between HLA loci in a later analysis. In a later analysis, common viral pathogens appeared linked to several of the most significant clusters. Later analysis reportedly placed an Asian-associated ancestry cluster below the roughly 640-donor mean in N-insertions. A later analysis associated about 18,000 TCR beta sequences with HLA alleles at a 0.05 false discovery rate.

The rearrangement links TRBV11-2 to TRBJ1-2; TRBD1 aligns across 10 bases. The sequence derives from a boy aged 5-17 years in good health and CMV-seronegative. The sequenced sample consisted of PBMCs. The CDR3 loop reads CASRRTGGYGYTF. Written as DNA, the CDR3 is TGTGCCAGCAGGAGGACAGGGGGTTATGGCTACACCTTC.